Judged by abundance, the clone carrying this T cell receptor (beta chain) is large (0.1 to 1%). Its matching antigen is unknown. The entry originates in a study of T cell repertoires in aging, cancer and after chemotherapy. Study-wide background: Donor ages fell into six groups from 30 or younger up to 70 or older. Pre- and post-chemotherapy samples were paired from chronic lymphocytic leukemia patients treated with fludarabine- or bendamustine-based regimens. Overall study results and limits: No conclusions about immunological memory after chemotherapy can be drawn from the repertoire data. In healthy donors, age-related TCR diversity loss mainly reflected lost richness.

Rearranged V-D-J TRB sequences were amplified with a mixed TRB-A/B primer pool. In TCRdb, the multiplex PCR reads were re-called with MiXCR into one record per CDR3 protein. The data show about 3,200 distinct CDR3 sequences, less than 55% seen once. From germline, CDR1 is LNHNV and CDR2 YYDKDF (reference sequence). The CDR3 loop spans 14 amino acids. V lost 8 bases to trimming and J lost 4 bases; unmatched junction nucleotides: 6. TCR beta rearrangements were amplified from peripheral blood genomic DNA. J is TRBJ2-3 and V is TRBV15; 10 bases align to TRBD2. The sequenced sample consisted of blood. This TCR derives from a human donor with a blood cancer. CDR3 amino acids: CATWSGGASDTQYF. In DNA form, the CDR3 reads TGTGCCACCTGGAGCGGGGGGGCCTCAGATACGCAGTATTTT.